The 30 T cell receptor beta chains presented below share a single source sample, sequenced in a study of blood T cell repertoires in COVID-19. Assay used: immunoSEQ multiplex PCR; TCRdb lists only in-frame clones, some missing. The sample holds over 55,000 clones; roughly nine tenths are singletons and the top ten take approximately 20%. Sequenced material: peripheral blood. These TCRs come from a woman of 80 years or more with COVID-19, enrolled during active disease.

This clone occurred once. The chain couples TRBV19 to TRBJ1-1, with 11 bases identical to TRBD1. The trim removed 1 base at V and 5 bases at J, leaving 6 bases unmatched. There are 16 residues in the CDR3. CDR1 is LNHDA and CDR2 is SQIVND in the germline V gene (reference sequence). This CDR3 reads CASSIVRTGGWTEAFF. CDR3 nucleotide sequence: TGTGCCAGTAGTATAGTGAGGACAGGGGGCTGGACTGAAGCTTTCTTT.

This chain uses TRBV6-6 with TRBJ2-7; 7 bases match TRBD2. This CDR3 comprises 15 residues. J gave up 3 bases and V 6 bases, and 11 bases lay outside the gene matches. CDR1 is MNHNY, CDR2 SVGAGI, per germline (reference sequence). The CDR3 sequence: CASRTKGAGDYEQYF. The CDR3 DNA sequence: TGTGCCAGCAGAACCAAAGGTGCGGGGGACTACGAGCAGTACTTC.

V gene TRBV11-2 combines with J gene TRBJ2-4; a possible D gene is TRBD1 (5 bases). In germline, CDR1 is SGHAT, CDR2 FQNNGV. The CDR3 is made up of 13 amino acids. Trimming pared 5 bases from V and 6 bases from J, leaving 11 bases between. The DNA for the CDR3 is TGTGCCAGCAGCGACAGTACCGGAAACATTCAGTACTTC. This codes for CASSDSTGNIQYF.

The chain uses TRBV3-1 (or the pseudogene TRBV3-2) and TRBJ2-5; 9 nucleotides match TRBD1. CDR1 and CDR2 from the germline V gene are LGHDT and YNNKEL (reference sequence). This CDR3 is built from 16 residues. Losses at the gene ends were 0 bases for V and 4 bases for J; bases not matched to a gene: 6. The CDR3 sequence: CASSQDIGQGTETQYF. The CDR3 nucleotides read TGTGCCAGCAGCCAAGATATCGGACAGGGGACAGAGACCCAGTACTTC.

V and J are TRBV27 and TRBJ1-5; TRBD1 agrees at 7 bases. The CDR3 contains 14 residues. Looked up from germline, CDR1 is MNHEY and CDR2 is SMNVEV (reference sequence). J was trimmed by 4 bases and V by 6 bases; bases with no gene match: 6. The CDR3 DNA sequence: TGTGCCAGCAGACCAAGACAGGGAAATCAGCCCCAGCATTTT. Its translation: CASRPRQGNQPQHF.

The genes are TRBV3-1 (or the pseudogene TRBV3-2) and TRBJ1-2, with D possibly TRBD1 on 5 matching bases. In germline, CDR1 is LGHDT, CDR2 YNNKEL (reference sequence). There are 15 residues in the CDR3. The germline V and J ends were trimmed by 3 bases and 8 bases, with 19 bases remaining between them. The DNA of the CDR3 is TGTGCCAGCAGCCACGACCCCCCGGACCGGGGGGGCTACACCTTC. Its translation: CASSHDPPDRGGYTF.

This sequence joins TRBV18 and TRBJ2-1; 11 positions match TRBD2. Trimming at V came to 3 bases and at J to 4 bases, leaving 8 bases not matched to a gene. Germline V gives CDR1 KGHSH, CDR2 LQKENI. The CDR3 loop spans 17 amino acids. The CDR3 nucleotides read TGTGCCAGCTCACCGGGGACTAGCGGACGGAGATACAATGAGCAGTTCTTC. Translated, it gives CASSPGTSGRRYNEQFF.

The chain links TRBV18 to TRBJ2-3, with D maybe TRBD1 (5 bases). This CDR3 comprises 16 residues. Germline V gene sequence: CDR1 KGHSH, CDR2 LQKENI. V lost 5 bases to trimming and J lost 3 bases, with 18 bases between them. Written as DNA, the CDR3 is TGTGCCAGCTCAGACCAAGGGGTCTTGAGGACAGATACGCAGTATTTT. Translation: CASSDQGVLRTDTQYF.

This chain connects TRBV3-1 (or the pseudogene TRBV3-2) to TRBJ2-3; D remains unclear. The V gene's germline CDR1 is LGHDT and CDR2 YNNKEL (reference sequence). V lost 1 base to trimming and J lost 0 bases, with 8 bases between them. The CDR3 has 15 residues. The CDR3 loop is CASSQAGQSTDTQYF. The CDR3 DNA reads TGTGCCAGCAGCCAAGCTGGCCAGAGCACAGATACGCAGTATTTT.

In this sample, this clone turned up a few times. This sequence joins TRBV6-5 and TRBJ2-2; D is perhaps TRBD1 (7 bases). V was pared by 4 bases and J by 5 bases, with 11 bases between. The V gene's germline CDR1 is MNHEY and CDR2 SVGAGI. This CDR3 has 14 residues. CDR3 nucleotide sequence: TGTGCCAGCAGTTCACAGGGGACTACCGGGGAGCTGTTTTTT. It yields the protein CASSSQGTTGELFF.

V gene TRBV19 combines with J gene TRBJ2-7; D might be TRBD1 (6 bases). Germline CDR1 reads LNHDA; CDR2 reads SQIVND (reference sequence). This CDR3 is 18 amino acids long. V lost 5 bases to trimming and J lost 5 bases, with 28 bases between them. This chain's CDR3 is CASSWSIGPHRDRHEQYF. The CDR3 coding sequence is TGTGCCAGTAGTTGGTCGATAGGCCCTCACAGGGATCGCCACGAGCAGTACTTC.

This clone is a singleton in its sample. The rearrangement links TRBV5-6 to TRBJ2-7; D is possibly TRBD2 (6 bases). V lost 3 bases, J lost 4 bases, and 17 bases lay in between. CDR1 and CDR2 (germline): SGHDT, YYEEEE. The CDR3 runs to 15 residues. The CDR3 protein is CASSSSGGNPYEQYF. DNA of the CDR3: TGTGCCAGCAGCTCAAGTGGGGGGAATCCATACGAGCAGTACTTC.

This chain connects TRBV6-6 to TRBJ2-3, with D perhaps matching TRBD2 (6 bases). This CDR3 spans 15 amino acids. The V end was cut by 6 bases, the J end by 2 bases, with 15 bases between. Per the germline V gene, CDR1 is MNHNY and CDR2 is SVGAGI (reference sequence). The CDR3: CASRSGTSPTDTQYF. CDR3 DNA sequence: TGTGCCAGCAGATCCGGGACTTCCCCCACAGATACGCAGTATTTT.

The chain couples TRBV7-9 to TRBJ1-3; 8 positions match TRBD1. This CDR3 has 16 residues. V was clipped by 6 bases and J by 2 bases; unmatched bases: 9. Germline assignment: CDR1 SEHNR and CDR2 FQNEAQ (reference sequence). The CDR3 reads CASRPDRRGPGNTIYF. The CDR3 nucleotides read TGTGCCAGCAGACCCGACCGCAGGGGGCCTGGAAACACCATATATTTT.

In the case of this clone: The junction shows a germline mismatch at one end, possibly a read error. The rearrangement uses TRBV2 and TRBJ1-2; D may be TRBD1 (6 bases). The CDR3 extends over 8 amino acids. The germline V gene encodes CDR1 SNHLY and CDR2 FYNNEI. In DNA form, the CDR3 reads TGTGCCAGCAGTGGGACAGCCTTC. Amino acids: CASSGTAF.

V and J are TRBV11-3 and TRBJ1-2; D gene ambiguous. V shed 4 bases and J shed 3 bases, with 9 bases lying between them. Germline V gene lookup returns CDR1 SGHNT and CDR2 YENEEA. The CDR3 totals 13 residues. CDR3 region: CASSSSGYYGYTF. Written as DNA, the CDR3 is TGTGCCAGCAGCTCATCGGGTTACTATGGCTACACCTTC.

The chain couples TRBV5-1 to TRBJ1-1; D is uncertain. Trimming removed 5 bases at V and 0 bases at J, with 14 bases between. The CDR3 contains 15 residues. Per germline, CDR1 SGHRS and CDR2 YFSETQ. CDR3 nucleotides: TGCGCCAGCAGACAGTCACCCGAACTGAACACTGAAGCTTTCTTT. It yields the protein CASRQSPELNTEAFF.

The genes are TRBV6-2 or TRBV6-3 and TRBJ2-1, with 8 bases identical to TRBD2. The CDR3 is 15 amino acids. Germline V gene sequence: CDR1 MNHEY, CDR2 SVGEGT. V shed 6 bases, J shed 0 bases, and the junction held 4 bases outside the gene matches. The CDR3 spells CASSPGGSSYNEQFF. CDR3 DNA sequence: TGTGCCAGCAGCCCGGGGGGGTCCTCCTACAATGAGCAGTTCTTC.

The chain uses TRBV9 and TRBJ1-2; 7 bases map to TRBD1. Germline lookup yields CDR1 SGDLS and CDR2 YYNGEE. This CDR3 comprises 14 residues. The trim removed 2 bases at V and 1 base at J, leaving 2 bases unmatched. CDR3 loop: CASSVDRVNYGYTF. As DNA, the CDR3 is TGTGCCAGCAGCGTTGACAGGGTTAACTATGGCTACACCTTC.

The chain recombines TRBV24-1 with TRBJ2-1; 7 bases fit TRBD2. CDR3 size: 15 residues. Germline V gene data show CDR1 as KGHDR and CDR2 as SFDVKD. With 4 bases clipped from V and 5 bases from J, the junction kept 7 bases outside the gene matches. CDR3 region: CATSDSVSGNNEQFF. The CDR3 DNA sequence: TGTGCCACCAGTGACTCGGTGAGCGGGAACAATGAGCAGTTCTTC.

CDR3 loop: CASSLLTDTQYF. Here the CDR3 DNA reads TGTGCCAGCAGTTTACTGACAGATACGCAGTATTTT. V is TRBV28 and J is TRBJ2-3; D is undetermined. CDR1 is MDHEN, CDR2 SYDVKM, per germline. Trimming cost V 2 bases and J 3 bases, with 3 bases left between them. The length of the CDR3 is 12 residues.

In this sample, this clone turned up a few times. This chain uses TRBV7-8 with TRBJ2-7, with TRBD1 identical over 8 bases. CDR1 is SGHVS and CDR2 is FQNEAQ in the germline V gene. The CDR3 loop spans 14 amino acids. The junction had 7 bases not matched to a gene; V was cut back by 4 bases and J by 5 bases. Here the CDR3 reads CASSYRTGSHEQYF. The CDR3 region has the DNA TGTGCCAGCAGCTATCGGACAGGGAGCCACGAGCAGTACTTC.

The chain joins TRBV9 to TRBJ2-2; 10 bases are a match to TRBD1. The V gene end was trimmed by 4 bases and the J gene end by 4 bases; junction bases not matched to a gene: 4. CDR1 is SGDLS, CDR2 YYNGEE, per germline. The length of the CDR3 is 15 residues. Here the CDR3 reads CASSPRTGGTGELFF. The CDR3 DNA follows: TGTGCCAGCAGCCCACGGACAGGGGGCACCGGGGAGCTGTTTTTT.

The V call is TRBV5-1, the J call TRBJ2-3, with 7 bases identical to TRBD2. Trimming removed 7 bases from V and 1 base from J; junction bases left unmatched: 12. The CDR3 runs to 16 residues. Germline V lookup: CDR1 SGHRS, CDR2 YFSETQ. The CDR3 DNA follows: TGCGCCAGCTGGCTGGGGGGGACCCATGGCACAGATACGCAGTATTTT. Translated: CASWLGGTHGTDTQYF.

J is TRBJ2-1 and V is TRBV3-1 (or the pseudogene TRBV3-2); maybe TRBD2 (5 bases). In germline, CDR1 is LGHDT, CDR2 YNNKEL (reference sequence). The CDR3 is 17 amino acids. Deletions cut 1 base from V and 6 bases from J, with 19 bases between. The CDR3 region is CASSQGRLALNLNEQFF. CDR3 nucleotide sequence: TGTGCCAGCAGCCAAGGGAGGTTGGCCCTCAACCTCAATGAGCAGTTCTTC.

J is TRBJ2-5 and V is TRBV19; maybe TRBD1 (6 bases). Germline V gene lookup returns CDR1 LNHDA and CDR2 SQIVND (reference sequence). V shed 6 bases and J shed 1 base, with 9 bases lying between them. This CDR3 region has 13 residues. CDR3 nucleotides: TGTGCCAGTAGGGGCAGGGGCCAAGAGACCCAGTACTTC. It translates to CASRGRGQETQYF.

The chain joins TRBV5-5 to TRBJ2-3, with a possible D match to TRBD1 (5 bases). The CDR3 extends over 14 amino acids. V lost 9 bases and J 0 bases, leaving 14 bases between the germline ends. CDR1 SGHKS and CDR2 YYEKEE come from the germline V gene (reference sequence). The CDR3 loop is CATAPDTSTDTQYF. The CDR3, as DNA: TGTGCCACCGCCCCGGACACGAGCACAGATACGCAGTATTTT. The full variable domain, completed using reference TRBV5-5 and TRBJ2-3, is DAGVTQSPTHLIKTRGQQVTLRCSPISGHKSVSWYQQVLGQGPQFIFQYYEKEERGRGNFPDRFSARQFPNYSSELNVNALLLGDSALYLCATAPDTSTDTQYFGPGTRLTVL.

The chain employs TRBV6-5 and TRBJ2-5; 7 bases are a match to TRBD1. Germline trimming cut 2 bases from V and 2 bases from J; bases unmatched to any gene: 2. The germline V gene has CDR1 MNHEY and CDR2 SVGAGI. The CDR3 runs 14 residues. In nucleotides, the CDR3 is TGTGCCAGCAGTTACGGGACAGCACAAGAGACCCAGTACTTC. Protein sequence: CASSYGTAQETQYF.

This chain's CDR3 is CASSPRDTQYF. As DNA, the CDR3 is TGTGCCAGCAGCCCACGGGATACGCAGTATTTT. V usage is TRBV7-2 and J usage is TRBJ2-3; D remains unclear. Germline CDR1 is SGHTA and CDR2 is FQGNSA. This CDR3 has 11 residues. Trimming took off 5 bases at V and 6 bases at J, with 6 bases between the two ends.

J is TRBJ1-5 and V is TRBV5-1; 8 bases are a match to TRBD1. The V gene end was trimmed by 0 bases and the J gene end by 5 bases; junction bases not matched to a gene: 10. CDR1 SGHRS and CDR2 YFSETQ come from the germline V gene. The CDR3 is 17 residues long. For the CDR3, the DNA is TGCGCCAGCAGCTTGGGAGACAGGGGATTCGAGGATCAGCCCCAGCATTTT. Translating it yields CASSLGDRGFEDQPQHF.